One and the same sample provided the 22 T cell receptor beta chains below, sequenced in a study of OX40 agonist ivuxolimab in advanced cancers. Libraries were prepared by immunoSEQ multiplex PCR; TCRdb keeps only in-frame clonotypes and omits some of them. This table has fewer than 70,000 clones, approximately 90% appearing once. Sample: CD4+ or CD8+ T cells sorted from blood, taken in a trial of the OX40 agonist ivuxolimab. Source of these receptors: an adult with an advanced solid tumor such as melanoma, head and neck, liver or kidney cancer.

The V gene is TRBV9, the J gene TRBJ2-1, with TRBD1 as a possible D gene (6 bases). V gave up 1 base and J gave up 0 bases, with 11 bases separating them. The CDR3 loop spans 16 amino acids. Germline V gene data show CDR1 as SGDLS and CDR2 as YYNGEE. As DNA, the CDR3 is TGTGCCAGCAGCGTATTGGGGACAAGCTCCTACAATGAGCAGTTCTTC. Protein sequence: CASSVLGTSSYNEQFF.

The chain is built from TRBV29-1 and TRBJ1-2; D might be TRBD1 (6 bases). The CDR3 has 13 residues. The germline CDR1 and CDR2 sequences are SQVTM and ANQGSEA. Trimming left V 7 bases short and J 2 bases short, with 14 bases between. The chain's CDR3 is CSALGQGNYGYTF. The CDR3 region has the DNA TGCAGCGCCTTGGGGCAGGGGAACTATGGCTACACCTTC.

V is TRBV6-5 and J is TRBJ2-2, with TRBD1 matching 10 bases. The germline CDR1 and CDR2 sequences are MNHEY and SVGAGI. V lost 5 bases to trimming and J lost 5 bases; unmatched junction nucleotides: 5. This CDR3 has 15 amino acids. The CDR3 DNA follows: TGTGCCAGCAGTCGACAGGGGGCGAGAACCGGGGAGCTGTTTTTT. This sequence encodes CASSRQGARTGELFF.

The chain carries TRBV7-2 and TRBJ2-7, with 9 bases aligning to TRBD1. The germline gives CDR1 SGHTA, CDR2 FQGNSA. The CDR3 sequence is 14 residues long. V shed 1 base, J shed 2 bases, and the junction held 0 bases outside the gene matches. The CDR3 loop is CASSLDRGPYEQYF. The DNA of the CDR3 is TGTGCCAGCAGCTTAGACAGGGGGCCCTACGAGCAGTACTTC.

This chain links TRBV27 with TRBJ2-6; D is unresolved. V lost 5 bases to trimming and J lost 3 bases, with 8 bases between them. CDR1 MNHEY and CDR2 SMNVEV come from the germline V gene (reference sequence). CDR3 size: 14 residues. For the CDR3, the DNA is TGTGCCAGCAGTCCGAGTGGTGGGGCCAACGTCCTGACTTTC. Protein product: CASSPSGGANVLTF.

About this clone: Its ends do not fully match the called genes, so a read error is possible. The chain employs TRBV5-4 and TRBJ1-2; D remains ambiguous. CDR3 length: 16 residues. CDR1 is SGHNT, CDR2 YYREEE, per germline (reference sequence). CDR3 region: CASNLAPGRANYGYTF. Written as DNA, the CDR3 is TGTGCCAGCAACTTGGCCCCAGGAAGGGCTAACTATGGCTACACCTTC.

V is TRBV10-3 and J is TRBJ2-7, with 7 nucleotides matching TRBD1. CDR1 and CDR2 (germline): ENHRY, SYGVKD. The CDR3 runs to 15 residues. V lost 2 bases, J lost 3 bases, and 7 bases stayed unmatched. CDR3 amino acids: CAISEGEGQRYEQYF. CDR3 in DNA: TGTGCCATCAGTGAGGGAGAGGGACAGCGCTACGAGCAGTACTTC.

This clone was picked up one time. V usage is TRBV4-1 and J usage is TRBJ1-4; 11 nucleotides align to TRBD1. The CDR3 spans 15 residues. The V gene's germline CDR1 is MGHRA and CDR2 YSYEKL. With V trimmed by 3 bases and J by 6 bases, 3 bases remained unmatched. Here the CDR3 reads CASSQWGQGDEKLFF. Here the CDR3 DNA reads TGCGCCAGCAGCCAGTGGGGACAGGGGGATGAAAAACTGTTTTTT.

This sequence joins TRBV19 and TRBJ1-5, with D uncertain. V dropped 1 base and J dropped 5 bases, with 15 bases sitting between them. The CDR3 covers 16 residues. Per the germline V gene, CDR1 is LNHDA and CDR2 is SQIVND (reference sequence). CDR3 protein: CASSIVGVGSDQPQHF. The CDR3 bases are TGTGCCAGTAGTATAGTTGGGGTCGGCTCTGATCAGCCCCAGCATTTT.

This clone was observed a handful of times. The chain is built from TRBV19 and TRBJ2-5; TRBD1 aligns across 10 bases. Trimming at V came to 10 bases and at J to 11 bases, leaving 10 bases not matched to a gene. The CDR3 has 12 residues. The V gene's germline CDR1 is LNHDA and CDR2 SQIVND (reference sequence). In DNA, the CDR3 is TGTGCCACCCTCGAAGGACAGGGGGTTCAGTACTTC. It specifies CATLEGQGVQYF. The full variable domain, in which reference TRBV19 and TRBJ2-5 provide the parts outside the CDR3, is DGGITQSPKYLFRKEGQNVTLSCEQNLNHDAMYWYRQDPGQGLRLIYYSQIVNDFQKGDIAEGYSVSREKKESFPLTVTSAQKNPTAFYLCATLEGQGVQYFGPGTRLLVL.

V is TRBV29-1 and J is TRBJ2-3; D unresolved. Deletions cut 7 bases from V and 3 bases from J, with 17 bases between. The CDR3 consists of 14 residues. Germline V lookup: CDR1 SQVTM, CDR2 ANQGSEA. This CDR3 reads CSGSRLASTDTQYF. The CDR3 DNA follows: TGCAGCGGATCGCGACTGGCCTCGACAGATACGCAGTATTTT.

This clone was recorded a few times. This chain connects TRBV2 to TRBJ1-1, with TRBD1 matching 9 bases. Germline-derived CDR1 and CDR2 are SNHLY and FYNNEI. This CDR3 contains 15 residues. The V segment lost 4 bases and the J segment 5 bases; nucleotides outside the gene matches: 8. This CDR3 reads CASSGDLDRGTEAFF. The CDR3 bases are TGTGCCAGCAGTGGGGATCTAGACAGGGGGACTGAAGCTTTCTTT.

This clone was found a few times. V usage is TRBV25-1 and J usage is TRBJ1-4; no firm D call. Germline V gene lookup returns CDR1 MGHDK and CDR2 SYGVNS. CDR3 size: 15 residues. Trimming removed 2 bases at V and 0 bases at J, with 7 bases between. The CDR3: CASSEVVTTNEKLFF. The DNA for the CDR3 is TGTGCCAGCAGTGAAGTCGTCACAACTAATGAAAAACTGTTTTTT.

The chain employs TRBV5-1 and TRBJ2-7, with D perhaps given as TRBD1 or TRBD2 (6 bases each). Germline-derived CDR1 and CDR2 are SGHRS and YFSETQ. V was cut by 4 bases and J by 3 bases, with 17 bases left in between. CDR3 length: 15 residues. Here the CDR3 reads CASSPGAGVSYEQYF. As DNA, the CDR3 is TGCGCCAGCAGCCCGGGGGCAGGGGTTAGCTACGAGCAGTACTTC.

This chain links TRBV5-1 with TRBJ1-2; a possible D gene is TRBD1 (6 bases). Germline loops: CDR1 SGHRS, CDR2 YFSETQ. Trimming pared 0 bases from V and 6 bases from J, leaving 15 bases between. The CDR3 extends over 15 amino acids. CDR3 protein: CASSLVGQRIDGYTF. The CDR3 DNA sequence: TGCGCCAGCAGCTTGGTCGGACAGAGGATTGATGGCTACACCTTC.

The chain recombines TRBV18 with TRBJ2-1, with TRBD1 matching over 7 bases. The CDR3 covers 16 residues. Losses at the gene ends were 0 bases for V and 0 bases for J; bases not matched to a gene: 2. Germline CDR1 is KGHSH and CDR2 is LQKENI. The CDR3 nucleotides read TGTGCCAGCTCACCACCGGGACAGCCCTCCTACAATGAGCAGTTCTTC. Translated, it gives CASSPPGQPSYNEQFF.

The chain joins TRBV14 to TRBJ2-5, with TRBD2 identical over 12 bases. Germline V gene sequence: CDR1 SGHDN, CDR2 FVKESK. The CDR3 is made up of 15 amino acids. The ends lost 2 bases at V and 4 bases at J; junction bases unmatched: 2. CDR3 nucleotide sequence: TGTGCCAGCAGCCAAAGACTAGCGGGAGTAGAGACCCAGTACTTC. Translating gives CASSQRLAGVETQYF.

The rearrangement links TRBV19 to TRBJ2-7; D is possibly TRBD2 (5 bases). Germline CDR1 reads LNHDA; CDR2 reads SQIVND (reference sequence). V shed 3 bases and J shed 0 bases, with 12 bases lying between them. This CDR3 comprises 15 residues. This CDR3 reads CASSMDSPPSYEQYF. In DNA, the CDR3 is TGTGCCAGTAGTATGGACTCTCCCCCCTCCTACGAGCAGTACTTC.

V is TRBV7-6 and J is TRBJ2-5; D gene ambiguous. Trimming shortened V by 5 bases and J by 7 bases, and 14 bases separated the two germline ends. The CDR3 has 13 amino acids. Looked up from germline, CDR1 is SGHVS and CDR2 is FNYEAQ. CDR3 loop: CASSIQDVGTQYF. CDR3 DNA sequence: TGTGCCAGCAGCATCCAAGATGTAGGGACCCAGTACTTC.

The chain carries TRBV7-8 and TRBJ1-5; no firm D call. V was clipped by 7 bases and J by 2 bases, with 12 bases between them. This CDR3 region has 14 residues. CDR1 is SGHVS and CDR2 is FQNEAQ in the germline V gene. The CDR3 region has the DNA TGTGCCAGCACCTCTCCCCCCGGCAATCAGCCCCAGCATTTT. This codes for CASTSPPGNQPQHF.

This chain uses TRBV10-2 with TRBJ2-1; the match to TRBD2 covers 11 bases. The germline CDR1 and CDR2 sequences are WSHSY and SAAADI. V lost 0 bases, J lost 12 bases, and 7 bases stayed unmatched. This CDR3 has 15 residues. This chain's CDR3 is CASSESGLAATWQFF. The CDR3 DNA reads TGCGCCAGCAGTGAGTCGGGACTAGCGGCAACGTGGCAGTTCTTC.

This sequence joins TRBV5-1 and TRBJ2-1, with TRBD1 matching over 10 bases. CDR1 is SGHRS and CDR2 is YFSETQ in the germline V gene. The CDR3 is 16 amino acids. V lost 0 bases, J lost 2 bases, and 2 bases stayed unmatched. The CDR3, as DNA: TGCGCCAGCAGCTTGGCGACAGGGGGCGCCTACAATGAGCAGTTCTTC. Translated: CASSLATGGAYNEQFF.